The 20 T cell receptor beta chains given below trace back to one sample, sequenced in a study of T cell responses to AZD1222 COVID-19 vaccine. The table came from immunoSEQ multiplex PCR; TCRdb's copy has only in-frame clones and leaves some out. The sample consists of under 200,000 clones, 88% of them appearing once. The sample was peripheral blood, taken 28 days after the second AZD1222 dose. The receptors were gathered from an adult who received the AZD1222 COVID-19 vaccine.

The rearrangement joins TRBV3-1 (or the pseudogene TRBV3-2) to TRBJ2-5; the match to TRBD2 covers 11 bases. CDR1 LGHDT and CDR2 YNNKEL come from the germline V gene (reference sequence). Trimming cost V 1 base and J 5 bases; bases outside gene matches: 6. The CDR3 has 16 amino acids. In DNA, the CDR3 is TGTGCCAGCAGCCAAGTAGCGGGAGGGCCTCGGGAGACCCAGTACTTC. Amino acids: CASSQVAGGPRETQYF.

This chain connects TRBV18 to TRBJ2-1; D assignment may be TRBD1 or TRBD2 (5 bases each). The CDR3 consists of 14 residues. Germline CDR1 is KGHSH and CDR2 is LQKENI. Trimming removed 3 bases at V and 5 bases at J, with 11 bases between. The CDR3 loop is CASSPQRGDNEQFF. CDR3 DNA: TGTGCCAGCTCACCCCAACGAGGGGACAATGAGCAGTTCTTC.

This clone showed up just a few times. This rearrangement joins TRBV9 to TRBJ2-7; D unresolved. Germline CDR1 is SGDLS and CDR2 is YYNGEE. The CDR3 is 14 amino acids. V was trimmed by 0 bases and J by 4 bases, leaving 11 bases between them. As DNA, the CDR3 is TGTGCCAGCAGCGTAGCTTCCCAAGGGTACGAGCAGTACTTC. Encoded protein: CASSVASQGYEQYF.

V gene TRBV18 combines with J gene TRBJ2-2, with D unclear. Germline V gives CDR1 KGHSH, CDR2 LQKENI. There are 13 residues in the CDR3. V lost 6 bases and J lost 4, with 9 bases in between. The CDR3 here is CASSETSTGELFF. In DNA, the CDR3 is TGTGCCAGCTCTGAGACATCCACCGGGGAGCTGTTTTTT.

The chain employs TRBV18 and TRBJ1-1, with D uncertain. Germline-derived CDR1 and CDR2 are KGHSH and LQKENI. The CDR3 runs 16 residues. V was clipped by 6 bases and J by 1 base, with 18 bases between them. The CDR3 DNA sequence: TGTGCCAGCTCCTCCTACCCTCAGGCGTCGAACACTGAAGCTTTCTTT. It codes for CASSSYPQASNTEAFF.

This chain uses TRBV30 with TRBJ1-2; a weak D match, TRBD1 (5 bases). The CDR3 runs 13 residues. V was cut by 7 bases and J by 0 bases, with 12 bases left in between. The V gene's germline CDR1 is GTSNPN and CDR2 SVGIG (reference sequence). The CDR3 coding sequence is TGTGCCTCTAGGGCGACAGCTAACTATGGCTACACCTTC. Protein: CASRATANYGYTF.

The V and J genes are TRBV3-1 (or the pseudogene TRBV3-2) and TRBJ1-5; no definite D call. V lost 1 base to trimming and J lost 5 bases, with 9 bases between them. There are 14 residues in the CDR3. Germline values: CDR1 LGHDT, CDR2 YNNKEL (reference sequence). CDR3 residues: CASSQGGLYQPQHF. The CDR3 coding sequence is TGTGCCAGCAGCCAAGGTGGTTTGTATCAGCCCCAGCATTTT.

CDR3 nucleotide sequence: TGCGCCAGCAGCCAAGAACGGGTCTGGGAGCAGTACTTC. This codes for CASSQERVWEQYF. This chain joins TRBV4-3 and TRBJ2-7; the D is unclear. The CDR3 runs to 13 residues. CDR1 and CDR2 (germline): LGHNA, YSLEER. V was shortened by 0 bases and J by 7 bases, with 10 bases between the two germline ends.

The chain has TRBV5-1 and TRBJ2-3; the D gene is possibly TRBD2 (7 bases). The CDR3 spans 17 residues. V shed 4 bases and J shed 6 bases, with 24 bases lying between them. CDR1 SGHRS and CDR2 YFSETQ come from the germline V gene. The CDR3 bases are TGCGCCAGCAGCGCGGGCCGTCAAGCGGGGACACCGGATACGCAGTATTTT. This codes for CASSAGRQAGTPDTQYF.

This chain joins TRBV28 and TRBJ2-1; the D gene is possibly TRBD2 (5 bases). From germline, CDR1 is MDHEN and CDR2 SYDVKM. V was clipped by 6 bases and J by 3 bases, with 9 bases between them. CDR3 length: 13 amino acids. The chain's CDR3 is CASREGGYNEQFF. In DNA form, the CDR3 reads TGTGCCAGCAGGGAAGGAGGCTACAATGAGCAGTTCTTC.

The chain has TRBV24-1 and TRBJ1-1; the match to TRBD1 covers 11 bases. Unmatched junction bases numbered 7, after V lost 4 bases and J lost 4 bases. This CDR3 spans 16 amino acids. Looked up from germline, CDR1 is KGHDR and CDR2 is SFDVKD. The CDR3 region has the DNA TGTGCCACCAGTGACCGCGGGACAGGGGGGGGCACTGAAGCTTTCTTT. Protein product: CATSDRGTGGGTEAFF.

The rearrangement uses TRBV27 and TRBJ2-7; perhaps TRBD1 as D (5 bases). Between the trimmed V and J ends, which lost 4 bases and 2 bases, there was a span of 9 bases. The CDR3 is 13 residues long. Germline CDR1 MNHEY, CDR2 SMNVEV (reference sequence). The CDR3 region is CASSSTAAYEQYF. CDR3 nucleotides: TGTGCCAGCAGTTCGACAGCAGCCTACGAGCAGTACTTC.

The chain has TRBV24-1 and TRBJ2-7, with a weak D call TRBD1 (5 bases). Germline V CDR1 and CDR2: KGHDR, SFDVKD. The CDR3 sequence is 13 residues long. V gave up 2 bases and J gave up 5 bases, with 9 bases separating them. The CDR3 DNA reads TGTGCCACCAGTGATTCGGACAAGGACGAGCAGTACTTC. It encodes CATSDSDKDEQYF.

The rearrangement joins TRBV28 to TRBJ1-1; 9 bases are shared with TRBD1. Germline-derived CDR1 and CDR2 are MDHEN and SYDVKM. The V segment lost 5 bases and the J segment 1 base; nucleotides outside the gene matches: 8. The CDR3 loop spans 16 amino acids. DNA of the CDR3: TGTGCCAGCAGTCTGTGGGGACAGGGCGGGAACACTGAAGCTTTCTTT. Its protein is CASSLWGQGGNTEAFF.

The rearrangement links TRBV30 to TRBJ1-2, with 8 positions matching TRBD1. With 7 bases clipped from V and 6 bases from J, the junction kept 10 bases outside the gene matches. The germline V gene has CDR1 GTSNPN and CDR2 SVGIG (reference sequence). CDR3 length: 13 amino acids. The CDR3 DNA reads TGTGCCTATCCTCCCAGGGGGCGGAATGGCTACACCTTC. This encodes CAYPPRGRNGYTF.

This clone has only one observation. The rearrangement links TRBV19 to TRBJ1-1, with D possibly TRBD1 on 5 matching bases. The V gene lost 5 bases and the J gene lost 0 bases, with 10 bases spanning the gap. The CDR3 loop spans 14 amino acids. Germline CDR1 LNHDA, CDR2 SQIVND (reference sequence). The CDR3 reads CASSEGTLNTEAFF. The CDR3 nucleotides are TGTGCCAGTAGTGAGGGGACGTTGAACACTGAAGCTTTCTTT.

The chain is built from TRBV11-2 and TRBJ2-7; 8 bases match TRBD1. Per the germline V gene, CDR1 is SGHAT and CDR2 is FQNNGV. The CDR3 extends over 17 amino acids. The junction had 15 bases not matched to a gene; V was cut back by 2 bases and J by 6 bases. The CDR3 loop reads CASSLTSPGTGGTEQYF. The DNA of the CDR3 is TGTGCCAGCAGCTTAACCTCCCCCGGGACAGGAGGCACCGAGCAGTACTTC.

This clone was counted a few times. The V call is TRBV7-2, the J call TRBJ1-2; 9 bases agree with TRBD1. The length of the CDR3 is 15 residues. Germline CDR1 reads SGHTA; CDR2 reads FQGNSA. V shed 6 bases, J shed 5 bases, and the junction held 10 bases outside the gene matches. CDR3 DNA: TGTGCCAGCAGTCCTCCGGGACAGGGCGTGTATGGCTACACCTTC. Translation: CASSPPGQGVYGYTF.

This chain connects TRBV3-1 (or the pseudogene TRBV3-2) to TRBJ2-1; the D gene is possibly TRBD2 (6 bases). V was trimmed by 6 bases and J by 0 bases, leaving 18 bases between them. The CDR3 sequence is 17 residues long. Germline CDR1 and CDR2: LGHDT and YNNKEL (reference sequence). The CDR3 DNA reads TGTGCCAGCAGTCCTTTCGGGAGTCACCTCTCCTACAATGAGCAGTTCTTC. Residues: CASSPFGSHLSYNEQFF.

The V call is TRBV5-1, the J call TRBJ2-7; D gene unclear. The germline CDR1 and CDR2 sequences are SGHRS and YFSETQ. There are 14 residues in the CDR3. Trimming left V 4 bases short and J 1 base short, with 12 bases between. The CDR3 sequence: CASSPPEASYEQYF. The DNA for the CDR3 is TGCGCCAGCAGCCCGCCAGAGGCGTCCTACGAGCAGTACTTC.